This T cell receptor (beta chain) appears in the sequencing data of a study of CD8+CD57+ T cells in acquired aplastic anemia. The wider study: DNA from sorted CD4+ and CD8+ cells averaged 3.2 ug.

Germline CDR1 and CDR2: MNHNS and SASEGT. V lost 6 bases to trimming and J lost 0 bases; unmatched junction nucleotides: 8. The CDR3 is 17 residues long. This clonotype was recorded only once. The use of genomic DNA as template underpinned the TCR beta VDJ and CDR3 profiling. One entry per CDR3 protein, called by TCRdb with MiXCR from the reads. The table lists around 150,000 distinct CDR3 sequences, 40% to 45% of them singletons. Specimen: sorted CD4+, CD8+, or CD8+CD57+ T cells (not recorded which) from PBMCs. The chain carries TRBV6-1 and TRBJ1-1; 12 positions agree with TRBD1. This TCR came from a human donor in good health, serving as a control. The CDR3 spells CASRPPGQGAMNTEAFF. DNA for the CDR3: TGTGCCAGCAGGCCCCCGGGACAGGGGGCAATGAACACTGAAGCTTTCTTT.